The clone carrying this T cell receptor (beta chain) has ten or more counts. Its antigen is unknown. TCRdb ran MiXCR on the 5' RACE reads and lists one entry per CDR3 protein. This sample carries 300,000 to 450,000 distinct CDR3 sequences, 6.2% of them seen once, and the ten largest clones take approximately 16%. The sample is drawn from a study of T cells after yellow fever vaccination. At the level of the study: Preparing low-cell-number fractions relied on SMART-Seq v4 Ultra Low Input. Study results and caveats: Abundant clonotypes from the bulk population could have been carried over as contaminants into FACS-sorted repertoires.

CDR3 length equals 16 residues. Germline-derived CDR1 and CDR2 are SGHDN and FVKESK. Losses at the gene ends were 4 bases for V and 4 bases for J; bases not matched to a gene: 3. The chain recombines TRBV14 with TRBJ2-1; 14 bases are a match to TRBD2. This receptor was taken from a young man who received the YFV17D yellow fever vaccine. The sample in question was PBMCs, obtained 5 days after the yellow fever booster vaccination. The CDR3 region is CASSPGLAGEYNEQFF. DNA for the CDR3: TGTGCCAGCAGCCCGGGACTAGCGGGAGAGTACAATGAGCAGTTCTTC.